This entry lists 3 T cell receptor beta chains sequenced from one sample in a study of T cells in Graves' hyperthyroidism and ophthalmopathy. The TCR beta CDR3 regions underwent amplification using RNA transcripts as the source. First-round RT-PCR of the TCR CDR3 relied on the HTBI primer set. MiXCR was run by TCRdb on the multiplex PCR reads, yielding one entry per CDR3 protein. Of about 600,000 distinct CDR3 sequences in the sample, about a sixth are singletons; the top ten hold around 3.3%. Sequencing input: blood. Receptors originate from a woman between 40 and 50 years old with Graves' ophthalmopathy.

This clonotype has ten or more counts. This chain uses TRBV10-3 with TRBJ2-1, with 11 bases lining up with TRBD2. J was trimmed by 13 bases and V by 0 bases; bases with no gene match: 5. CDR1 and CDR2 (germline): ENHRY, SYGVKD. CDR3 length: 14 residues. For the CDR3, the DNA is TGTGCCATCAGTGAGTCTAGCGGGAGGGCTTATCAGTTCTTC. The encoded protein is CAISESSGRAYQFF.

This clonotype was observed a handful of times. The chain couples TRBV6-1 to TRBJ2-3; D is uncertain. Deletions cut 10 bases from V and 6 bases from J, with 17 bases between. This CDR3 is 13 amino acids long. CDR1 is MNHNS and CDR2 is SASEGT in the germline V gene. Here the CDR3 reads CATYRRPTDTQYF. As DNA, the CDR3 is TGTGCCACCTATAGGCGCCCCACCGATACGCAGTATTTT.

The chain has TRBV28 and TRBJ2-7; the D is unclear. CDR1 MDHEN and CDR2 SYDVKM come from the germline V gene. The CDR3 contains 12 residues. Trimming left V 3 bases short and J 7 bases short, with 10 bases between. The CDR3 DNA reads as TGTGCCAGCAGTTTCACTCTTCGGGAGCAGTACTTC. It translates to CASSFTLREQYF. The full variable domain, its missing parts supplied by reference TRBV28 and TRBJ2-7, is DVKVTQSSRYLVKRTGEKVFLECVQDMDHENMFWYRQDPGLGLRLIYFSYDVKMKEKGDIPEGYSVSREKKERFSLILESASTNQTSMYLCASSFTLREQYFGPGTRLTVT.